These T cell receptor beta chains were read from a single sample in a study of PD-1 blockade in classical Hodgkin lymphoma. Assay: immunoSEQ multiplex PCR; the TCRdb copy retains only in-frame clones and omits some. This sample yields around 6,000 clones, of which under 65% are seen a single time; over 12% belongs to the top ten. Sample: CD8+ T cells from blood, taken at baseline. The receptors stem from a human donor with classical Hodgkin lymphoma. The CDR3 runs from the conserved cysteine through the conserved F or W. A D gene is named only where the DNA matches it firmly. Some rows mark clone size as missing; the rest say once, few, many or name a class of expanded clone.

clone_size	d_call	v_call	j_call	cdr3_nt	cdr3_aa
.	TRBD2	TRBV5-6	TRBJ2-1	TGTGCCAGCAGAGTAGCGGGGCTAGACAATGAGCAGTTCTTC	CASRVAGLDNEQFF
few	TRBD2	TRBV28	TRBJ2-1	TGTGCCAGCAGTGGCGCACTAGCGCGACTTGGAGGTGAGCAGTTCTTC	CASSGALARLGGEQFF
.	.	TRBV11-2	TRBJ2-3	TGTGCCAGCAGCTTAGATCTTGGGGGACCGCAGTATTTT	CASSLDLGGPQYF
few	TRBD1	TRBV7-9	TRBJ2-3	TGTGCCAGCAGGTTACCCGGGACAGGGGGTGGTACAGATACGCAGTATTTT	CASRLPGTGGGTDTQYF
.	TRBD1	TRBV5-4	TRBJ2-1	TGTGCCAGCAGCTTGGAGCCTGGGACAGGTCCGAATGAGCAGTTCTTC	CASSLEPGTGPNEQFF
.	TRBD1	TRBV4-2	TRBJ1-1	TGTGCCAGCAGCCAAGTGGACAGGGTTGAAACTGAAGCTTTCTTT	CASSQVDRVETEAFF
.	TRBD1	TRBV27	TRBJ1-1	TGTGCCAGCAGACCCAACGACAGGGTAAAGACTGAAGCTTTCTTT	CASRPNDRVKTEAFF
.	.	TRBV5-1	TRBJ2-3	TGCGCCAGCAGCTTGGCGGCTAGCACAGATACGCAGTATTTT	CASSLAASTDTQYF
few	TRBD1	TRBV5-1	TRBJ2-5	TGCGCCAGCAGCTTTTTAGGGGGCGCGGGCGGAGAGACCCAGTACTTC	CASSFLGGAGGETQYF
few	.	TRBV5-8	TRBJ2-3	TGTGCCAGCAGCTTGGCGCAGGTTTTCTCAGATACGCAGTATTTT	CASSLAQVFSDTQYF
.	.	TRBV13	TRBJ2-7	TGTGCCAGCAGCTCCAAGAAGGACGAGCAGTACTTC	CASSSKKDEQYF
.	TRBD1	TRBV28	TRBJ2-2	TGTGCCAGCAGTTTAAGGGGGCCGAACACCGGGGAGCTGTTTTTT	CASSLRGPNTGELFF
.	.	TRBV27	TRBJ2-3	TGTGCCAGCAGTTCCACAGGGACACCGTACACCACAGATACGCAGTATTTT	CASSSTGTPYTTDTQYF
few	.	TRBV7-9	TRBJ2-7	TGTGCCAGCAGCTCCCACGGAGATCCTTACGAGCAGTACTTC	CASSSHGDPYEQYF
.	.	TRBV14	TRBJ1-1	TGTGCCAGCAGCCATCACCCCGACACCCGAGTGAACACTGAAGCTTTCTTT	CASSHHPDTRVNTEAFF
.	.	TRBV4-1	TRBJ1-1	TGCGCCAGCAGCCAAGGCCCAGGGTCGGCCACTGAAGCTTTCTTT	CASSQGPGSATEAFF
.	.	TRBV14	TRBJ2-7	TGTGCCAGCAGCCAACCCTCCGAGGGCTACAACGAGCAGTACTTC	CASSQPSEGYNEQYF
few	.	TRBV10-3	TRBJ2-2	TGTGCCATCAGTGAGTCCCTTTGGGACTCGAACACCGGGGAGCTGTTTTTT	CAISESLWDSNTGELFF
.	TRBD1	TRBV6-5	TRBJ2-7	TGTGCCAGCAAGAGACAGGGGACCGAGCAGTACTTC	CASKRQGTEQYF
.	TRBD1	TRBV18	TRBJ2-1	TGTGCCAGCTCACCAACAGGGGGCGATGAGCAGTTCTTC	CASSPTGGDEQFF
.	TRBD1	TRBV7-2	TRBJ1-2	TGTGCCAGCAGCGTATCCGGGACAGGGCTTTATGGCTACACCTTC	CASSVSGTGLYGYTF
medium-sized	TRBD2	TRBV6-5	TRBJ2-1	TGTGCCAGCAGCGGGGGGGGAAAGACCTACAATGAGCAGTTCTTC	CASSGGGKTYNEQFF
.	TRBD1	TRBV2	TRBJ2-7	TGTGCCAGCAGCCGGGACAGCATTGCGCAGTACTTC	CASSRDSIAQYF
.	.	TRBV27	TRBJ1-1	TGTGCCAGCAGTCCTATAGGGCTACCAAACACTGAAGCTTTCTTT	CASSPIGLPNTEAFF
.	.	TRBV6-6	TRBJ2-7	TGTGCCAGCAGTCCCGGGGCCTACGAGCAGTACTTC	CASSPGAYEQYF
.	TRBD2	TRBV11-3	TRBJ2-1	TGTGCCAGCAGCTTAGTGTCGGTAGCGGGAGGGCACAATGAGCAGTTCTTC	CASSLVSVAGGHNEQFF
few	.	TRBV5-6	TRBJ1-1	TGTGCCAGCAGCTGGGGCGGTCAAGCTTTCTTT	CASSWGGQAFF
.	TRBD2	TRBV5-4	TRBJ2-1	TGTGCCAGCAGCTTGCCGACTAGCGGGAACAATGAGCAGTTCTTC	CASSLPTSGNNEQFF
.	.	TRBV10-3	TRBJ1-5	TGTGCCAGCAGTTACTCGGGGAATCAGCCCCAGCATTTT	CASSYSGNQPQHF
.	TRBD2	TRBV10-3	TRBJ2-3	TGTGCCATCAGCGACGCATCCGGGACTAGAGATACGCAGTATTTT	CAISDASGTRDTQYF
.	TRBD1	TRBV29-1	TRBJ2-5	TGCAGCGTTACAAGGACAGGGGGGTTAGAGACCCAGTACTTC	CSVTRTGGLETQYF
medium-sized	TRBD1	TRBV30	TRBJ2-7	TGTGCCTGGGCGCGGACAGGGGGCTACGAGCAGTACTTC	CAWARTGGYEQYF
once	.	TRBV5-6	TRBJ1-1	TGTGCCAGCAGCTTTATGGGGGTTGAAGCTTTCTTT	CASSFMGVEAFF
medium-sized	.	TRBV29-1	TRBJ2-6	TGCAGCGTTGAAGGGGACACTAAGCGCTCTGGGGCCAACGTCCTGACTTTC	CSVEGDTKRSGANVLTF
.	.	TRBV28	TRBJ2-1	TGTGCCAGCAGTTTCTTCAGCGGAAACAATGAGCAGTTCTTC	CASSFFSGNNEQFF
once	.	TRBV14	TRBJ1-2	TGTGCCAGCAGCCAAGATCGGAGGGGCGCTTACTATGGCTACACCTTC	CASSQDRRGAYYGYTF
.	.	TRBV9	TRBJ2-1	TGTGCCAGCAGCGTCACGGACAGTCGCACCTACAATGAGCAGTTCTTC	CASSVTDSRTYNEQFF
.	TRBD1	TRBV2	TRBJ1-1	TGTGCCAGCAGTAGTCCCGGGACAGCCAGTCGGGCTTTCTTT	CASSSPGTASRAFF
.	TRBD1	TRBV4-2	TRBJ2-7	TGTGCCAGCAGCCAACCCGACCGACAGGGCTACGAGCAGTACTTC	CASSQPDRQGYEQYF
.	.	TRBV6-6	TRBJ2-7	TGTGCCAGCATCAAATCCGATGCCCAGGGCTACGAGCAGTACTTC	CASIKSDAQGYEQYF
few	TRBD2	TRBV15	TRBJ2-7	TGTGCCACCAGCAGAGATTTGCTAGCGGGAGTCTTAACCTACGAGCAGTACTTC	CATSRDLLAGVLTYEQYF
medium-sized	TRBD2	TRBV11-2	TRBJ2-7	TGTGCCAGCAGCTTAGTAGCGGGAGGGCCGAGCTCCTACGAGCAGTACTTC	CASSLVAGGPSSYEQYF
.	.	TRBV5-1	TRBJ1-1	TGCGCCAGCAGCTTAAGGGGGGCAGGCGATGTAGGTGAAGCTTTCTTT	CASSLRGAGDVGEAFF
.	.	TRBV27	TRBJ1-5	TGTGCCAGCAGTCCCAGCACAGGGAGCAATCAGCCCCAGCATTTT	CASSPSTGSNQPQHF
medium-sized	.	TRBV19	TRBJ2-5	TGTGCCAGTAGTATCATAGACAGTTCCGGGACCCAGTACTTC	CASSIIDSSGTQYF
.	TRBD1	TRBV18	TRBJ1-2	TGTGCCAGCTCACCATACTTCTTACCGGGACAGGGTGACTATGGCTACACCTTC	CASSPYFLPGQGDYGYTF
.	.	TRBV29-1	TRBJ2-7	TGCAGCGTTGAAGATCGAGCCTCTAGTACCTACGAGCAGTACTTC	CSVEDRASSTYEQYF
few	TRBD2	TRBV7-9	TRBJ2-1	TGTGCCAGCTCGACTAGCGGGGGGATCTTGGAGCAGTTCTTC	CASSTSGGILEQFF
once	.	TRBV7-6	TRBJ2-1	TGTGCCAGCAGCGGGTACGACTACAATGAGCAGTTCTTC	CASSGYDYNEQFF
.	.	TRBV2	TRBJ1-2	TGTGCCAGCAGTGAACGGGCCTTGGATCAATCTGGCTACACCTTC	CASSERALDQSGYTF
.	.	TRBV28	TRBJ2-7	TGTGCCAGCAGTCACCTCCGGGGAGCGGATCCCTACGAGCAGTACTTC	CASSHLRGADPYEQYF
.	.	TRBV5-6	TRBJ1-4	TGTGCCAGCAGCGCCTCGTCAAGAACTAATGAAAAACTGTTTTTT	CASSASSRTNEKLFF
.	.	TRBV7-9	TRBJ2-3	TGTGCCAGCCGCAAGGGTGATACGCAGTATTTT	CASRKGDTQYF
medium-sized	TRBD1	TRBV29-1	TRBJ1-1	TGCAGCATACCGGGACAGGGTCCCACTGAAGCTTTCTTT	CSIPGQGPTEAFF
medium-sized	TRBD2	TRBV19	TRBJ2-1	TGTGCCAGTAGTTTCGGGACTAGTATGAACAATGAGCAGTTCTTC	CASSFGTSMNNEQFF
.	TRBD2	TRBV5-1	TRBJ2-1	TGCGCCAGCAGCTTGGATTGGCCGGTAGCGGGAGAGCTGGAGTCCTACAATGAGCAGTTCTTC	CASSLDWPVAGELESYNEQFF
.	TRBD2	TRBV28	TRBJ2-7	TGTGCCAGCAGCCCTGGACTAGCGGGAGGGGGCGAGCAGTACTTC	CASSPGLAGGGEQYF
.	TRBD2	TRBV11-2	TRBJ2-7	TGTGCCAGTCAAGCGGGAGGGCCTAAAGAGCAGTACTTC	CASQAGGPKEQYF